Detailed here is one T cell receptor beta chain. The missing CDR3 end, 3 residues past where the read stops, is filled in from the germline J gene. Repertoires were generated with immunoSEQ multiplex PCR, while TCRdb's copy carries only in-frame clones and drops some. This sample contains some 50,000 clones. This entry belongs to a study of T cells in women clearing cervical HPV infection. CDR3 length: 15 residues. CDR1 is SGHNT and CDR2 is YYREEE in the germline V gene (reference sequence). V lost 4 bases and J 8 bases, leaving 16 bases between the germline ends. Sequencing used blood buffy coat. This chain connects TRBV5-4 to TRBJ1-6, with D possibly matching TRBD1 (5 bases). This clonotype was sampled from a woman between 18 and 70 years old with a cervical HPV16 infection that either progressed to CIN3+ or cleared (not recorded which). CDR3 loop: CASSGVGRDHSPLHF. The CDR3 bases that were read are TGTGCCAGCAGCGGGGTTGGCAGGGATCATTCACCC.